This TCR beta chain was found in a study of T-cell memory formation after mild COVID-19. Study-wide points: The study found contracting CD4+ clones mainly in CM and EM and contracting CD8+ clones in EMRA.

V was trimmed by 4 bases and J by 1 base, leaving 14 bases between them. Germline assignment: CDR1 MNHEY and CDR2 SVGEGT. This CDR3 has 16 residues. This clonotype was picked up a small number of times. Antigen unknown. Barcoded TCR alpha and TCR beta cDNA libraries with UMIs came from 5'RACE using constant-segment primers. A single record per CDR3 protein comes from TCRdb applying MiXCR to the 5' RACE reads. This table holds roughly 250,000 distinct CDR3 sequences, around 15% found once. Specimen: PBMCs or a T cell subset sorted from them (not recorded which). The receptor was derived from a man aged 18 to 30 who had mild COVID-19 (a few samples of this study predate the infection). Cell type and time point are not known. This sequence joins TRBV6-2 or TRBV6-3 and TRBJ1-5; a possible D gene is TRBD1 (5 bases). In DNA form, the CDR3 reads TGTGCCAGCAGTTTGGCCCCAGGGTACAGCAATCAGCCCCAGCATTTT. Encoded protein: CASSLAPGYSNQPQHF.